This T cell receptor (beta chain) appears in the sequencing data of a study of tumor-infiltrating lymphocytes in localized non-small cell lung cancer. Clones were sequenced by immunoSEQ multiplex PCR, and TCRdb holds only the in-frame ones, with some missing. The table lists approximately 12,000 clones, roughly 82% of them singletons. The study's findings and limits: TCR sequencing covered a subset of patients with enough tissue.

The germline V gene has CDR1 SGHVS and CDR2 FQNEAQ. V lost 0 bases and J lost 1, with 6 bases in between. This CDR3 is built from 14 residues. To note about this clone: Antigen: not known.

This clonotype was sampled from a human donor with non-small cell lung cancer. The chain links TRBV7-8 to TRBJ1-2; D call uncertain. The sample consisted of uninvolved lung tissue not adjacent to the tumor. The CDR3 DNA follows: TGTGCCAGCAGCTTAGCGGGAGTTAACTATGGCTACACCTTC. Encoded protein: CASSLAGVNYGYTF. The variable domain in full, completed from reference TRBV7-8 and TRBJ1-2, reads GAGVSQSPRYKVAKRGQDVALRCDPISGHVSLFWYQQALGQGPEFLTYFQNEAQLDKSGLPSDRFFAERPEGSVSTLKIQRTQQEDSAVYLCASSLAGVNYGYTFGSGTRLTVV.